These 18 T cell receptor beta chains originate from one sample sequenced in a study of blood T cell repertoires in COVID-19 (dated by TCRdb to the early 2020s). The library was made by the immunoSEQ multiplex PCR assay. TCRdb carries this immuneACCESS record with in-frame sequences only. Its versions omit some clonotypes, under half of them owing to an unresolved V gene in the studies checked, with the rest unexplained. This sample has under 200,000 clones in its table, and about 88% of those were observed once. Of the sample, 6% to 7.5% falls within the top ten clones. Sequencing input: peripheral blood. Receptors were obtained from an elderly woman in a cohort sampled during active or convalescent COVID-19.

The V call is TRBV6-5, the J call TRBJ1-5; D unclear. The germline V gene encodes CDR1 MNHEY and CDR2 SVGAGI. V lost 7 bases, J lost 7 bases, and 20 bases lay in between. The CDR3 runs to 15 residues. The CDR3 DNA reads TGTGCCAGCATCCCGACATGGGGAGCGGAGCAGCCCCAGCATTTT. This translates into CASIPTWGAEQPQHF.

The V gene is TRBV5-1, the J gene TRBJ1-4, with TRBD1 matching over 10 bases. Germline values: CDR1 SGHRS, CDR2 YFSETQ. This CDR3 has 15 residues. The ends lost 4 bases at V and 4 bases at J; junction bases unmatched: 4. This chain's CDR3 is CASSRQGASNEKLFF. The CDR3 bases are TGCGCCAGCAGCCGACAGGGGGCGAGTAATGAAAAACTGTTTTTT.

The J gene is TRBJ1-5, the V gene TRBV6-6; TRBD1 matches at 8 bases. This CDR3 region has 14 residues. Germline V gene sequence: CDR1 MNHNY, CDR2 SVGAGI (reference sequence). V dropped 7 bases and J dropped 6; count of bases not matched to a gene: 8. The CDR3 region has the DNA TGTGCCAGCATCAGGGGGCAGGCAGGTCAGCCCCAGCATTTT. This codes for CASIRGQAGQPQHF.

The rearrangement links TRBV7-2 to TRBJ1-2; 8 bases fit TRBD1. This CDR3 contains 14 residues. Germline CDR1 SGHTA, CDR2 FQGNSA. The ends lost 5 bases at V and 0 bases at J; junction bases unmatched: 2. CDR3 DNA: TGTGCCAGCAGCCAGGACAGGGCTAACTATGGCTACACCTTC. Protein sequence: CASSQDRANYGYTF.

This chain uses TRBV10-2 with TRBJ2-5; the match to TRBD2 covers 11 bases. V shed 6 bases and J 5 bases; nucleotides not matched to a gene: 5. Germline V gives CDR1 WSHSY, CDR2 SAAADI. The CDR3 length is 14 residues. The CDR3 coding sequence is TGCGCCAGCAGGACTAGCGGGGTGGAGGAGACCCAGTACTTC. Translation: CASRTSGVEETQYF.

The chain employs TRBV6-5 and TRBJ1-1; D remains unclear. V dropped 1 base and J dropped 1 base, with 7 bases sitting between them. This CDR3 is built from 14 residues. Germline V gives CDR1 MNHEY, CDR2 SVGAGI. CDR3 sequence reads: CASSYFGENTEAFF. CDR3 DNA: TGTGCCAGCAGTTACTTCGGGGAGAACACTGAAGCTTTCTTT.

V is TRBV5-1 and J is TRBJ2-1; D uncertain. The CDR3 runs to 13 residues. Between the trimmed V and J ends, which lost 3 bases and 5 bases, there was a span of 9 bases. In germline, CDR1 is SGHRS, CDR2 YFSETQ. The CDR3 spells CASSSYVDNEQFF. CDR3 nucleotides: TGCGCCAGCAGCTCTTATGTTGACAATGAGCAGTTCTTC.

The chain combines TRBV19 with TRBJ2-1; 7 positions agree with TRBD2. This CDR3 has 15 residues. Germline V gene data show CDR1 as LNHDA and CDR2 as SQIVND (reference sequence). Germline trimming cut 3 bases from V and 7 bases from J; bases unmatched to any gene: 9. CDR3 DNA sequence: TGTGCCAGTAGTATTCGGCGGGAGCGGATAAATGAGCAGTTCTTC. Protein: CASSIRRERINEQFF.

The CDR3 DNA is TGTGCCAGCAGCCTTGGGGCCTCGGGCTACACCTTC. Its translation is CASSLGASGYTF. The chain combines TRBV6-2 or TRBV6-3 with TRBJ1-2, with D possibly TRBD1 on 5 matching bases. CDR3 length: 12 amino acids. Germline CDR1 reads MNHEY; CDR2 reads SVGEGT. Trimming removed 6 bases at V and 8 bases at J, with 13 bases between.

This chain joins TRBV7-2 and TRBJ1-1, with 10 bases identical to TRBD1. This CDR3 contains 15 residues. Trimming took 4 bases from V and 3 from J; bases not matched to a gene: 5. Germline V lookup: CDR1 SGHTA, CDR2 FQGNSA. The CDR3 sequence: CASSWGTGAYTEAFF. As DNA, the CDR3 is TGTGCCAGCAGCTGGGGGACAGGGGCCTACACTGAAGCTTTCTTT.

This chain connects TRBV29-1 to TRBJ2-1; 7 bases align to TRBD1. Germline CDR1 and CDR2: SQVTM and ANQGSEA. This CDR3 spans 14 amino acids. The V segment lost 2 bases and the J segment 4 bases; nucleotides outside the gene matches: 5. DNA of the CDR3: TGCAGCGTTGAAAAAGGGGGCCTGTACAATGAGCAGTTCTTC. Translated: CSVEKGGLYNEQFF.

CDR3 in DNA: TGTGCCAGCAGTGACGAACGGGAACATCAGCCCCAGCATTTT. Residues: CASSDEREHQPQHF. J is TRBJ1-5 and V is TRBV2; no definite D call. Trimming left V 3 bases short and J 5 bases short, with 11 bases between. Germline CDR1 and CDR2: SNHLY and FYNNEI. This CDR3 has 14 amino acids.

DNA for the CDR3: TGTGCCAGCAGCCGCGGCCAAAACACCTACGAGCAGTACTTC. It translates to CASSRGQNTYEQYF. This chain connects TRBV3-1 (or the pseudogene TRBV3-2) to TRBJ2-7; D call uncertain. Germline-derived CDR1 and CDR2 are LGHDT and YNNKEL (reference sequence). The CDR3 is 14 residues long. V lost 4 bases and J 2 bases, leaving 12 bases between the germline ends.

The table lists this clone with a few counts. The rearrangement joins TRBV6-2 or TRBV6-3 to TRBJ1-6; TRBD1 matches 7 bases. The junction had 7 bases not matched to a gene; V was cut back by 4 bases and J by 10 bases. There are 14 residues in the CDR3. Per the germline V gene, CDR1 is MNHEY and CDR2 is SVGEGT. CDR3 region: CASSLQGLGSPLHF. The CDR3 region has the DNA TGTGCCAGCAGTTTACAGGGGTTGGGATCACCCCTCCACTTT.

The chain is built from TRBV11-3 and TRBJ2-3; D gene uncertain. The CDR3 covers 14 residues. V was shortened by 1 base and J by 6 bases, with 11 bases between the two germline ends. Germline-derived CDR1 and CDR2 are SGHNT and YENEEA. CDR3 sequence reads: CASSLAVSSDTQYF. The DNA of the CDR3 is TGTGCCAGCAGCTTAGCGGTTAGTTCGGATACGCAGTATTTT.

This clone showed up just a few times. This sequence joins TRBV19 and TRBJ1-4; D not resolved. CDR1 is LNHDA, CDR2 SQIVND, per germline (reference sequence). CDR3 length equals 15 residues. Trimming left V 7 bases short and J 6 bases short, with 18 bases between. As DNA, the CDR3 is TGTGCCAGTATGGGGTTTGGACGCGGGGATGAAAAACTGTTTTTT. This codes for CASMGFGRGDEKLFF.

J is TRBJ2-7 and V is TRBV5-5, with 9 nucleotides matching TRBD1. This CDR3 has 15 residues. From germline, CDR1 is SGHKS and CDR2 YYEKEE (reference sequence). V was pared by 0 bases and J by 1 base, with 2 bases of the junction left unmatched. The DNA of the CDR3 is TGTGCCAGCAGCTTGGAGGGACAGGGTTCCTACGAGCAGTACGTC. Translation gives CASSLEGQGSYEQYV.

The chain is built from TRBV7-9 and TRBJ2-1, with a possible D match to TRBD2 (5 bases). The CDR3 has 12 amino acids. Germline assignment: CDR1 SEHNR and CDR2 FQNEAQ (reference sequence). The DNA of the CDR3 is TGTGCAACCCGAGACTACTACAATGAGCAGTTCTTC. This translates into CATRDYYNEQFF.